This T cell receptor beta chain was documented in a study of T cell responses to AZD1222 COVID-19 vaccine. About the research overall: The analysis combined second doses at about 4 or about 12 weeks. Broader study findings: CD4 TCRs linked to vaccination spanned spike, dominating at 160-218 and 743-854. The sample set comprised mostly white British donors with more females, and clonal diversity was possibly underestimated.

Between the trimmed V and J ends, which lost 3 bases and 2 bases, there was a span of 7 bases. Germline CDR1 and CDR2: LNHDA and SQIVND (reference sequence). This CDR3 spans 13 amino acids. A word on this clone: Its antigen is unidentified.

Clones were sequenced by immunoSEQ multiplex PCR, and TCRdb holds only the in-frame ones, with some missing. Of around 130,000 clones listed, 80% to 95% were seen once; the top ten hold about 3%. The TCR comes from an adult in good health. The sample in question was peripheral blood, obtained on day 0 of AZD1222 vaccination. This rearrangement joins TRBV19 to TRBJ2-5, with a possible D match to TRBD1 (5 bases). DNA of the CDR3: TGTGCCAGTAGTATGCAGGGTCAAGAGACCCAGTACTTC. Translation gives CASSMQGQETQYF.